The clone carrying this T cell receptor beta chain was found many times. What it recognizes is unknown. Per the original methods: It was from CDR3 differences across clinicopathological groups that a distant-metastasis classifier for papillary thyroid cancer was built. TCRdb re-called the PCR reads via MiXCR. None of the V and J calls come from the authors' own analysis; TCRdb made them. This table has about 40,000 clones, approximately 10% appearing once. All patients reached thyroid surgery having received no treatment beforehand. These data come from a study of metastatic and nonmetastatic thyroid tumors. Across the study: Patients with malignant and benign thyroid disease provided blood and tumor or nodule tissue, whose repertoires were compared. Overall study results and limits: According to reports, the diversity of TCR beta was significantly higher in malignant thyroid tumors than in benign nodules, and this held in both blood and tumor samples.

The specimen sequenced was blood. The source is a female donor with papillary thyroid cancer or a benign thyroid nodule (not recorded which). Some clones in this sample may be carry-over from other donors' samples.

The DNA for the CDR3 is TGTGCCAGCAGTACAGGGTCTGGGGCCAACGTCCTGACTTTC. It specifies CASSTGSGANVLTF. The chain combines TRBV7-2 with TRBJ2-6, with D tentatively TRBD1 (6 bases). Germline CDR1 is SGHTA and CDR2 is FQGNSA. The V gene lost 6 bases and the J gene lost 1 base, with 7 bases spanning the gap. The CDR3 runs to 14 residues. Supplemented by reference TRBV7-2 and TRBJ2-6, the full variable domain reads GAGVSQSPSNKVTEKGKDVELRCDPISGHTALYWYRQSLGQGLEFLIYFQGNSAPDKSGLPSDRFSAERTGGSVSTLTIQRTQQEDSAVYLCASSTGSGANVLTFGAGSRLTVL.